The following is a TCR beta chain sequence with its context. The sample originates from a study of blood T cell repertoires in COVID-19. In the study overall: Researchers got acute and convalescent COVID-19 samples from the United States, Italy and Spain.

TCRdb keeps only in-frame clones here, not all; method: immunoSEQ multiplex PCR. The table lists about 220,000 clones, about four fifths of them singletons. Living in about two dozen US areas, the participants were between about 18 and 95 years of age. Assignment of participants to cohorts was predicated upon participant-reported clinical history. Germline CDR1 and CDR2: SGHDT and YYEEEE. V lost 3 bases, J lost 3 bases, and 12 bases stayed unmatched. CDR3 length: 17 residues. This clonotype was obtained from a woman aged 40 to 49 who had been exposed to COVID-19. The sample comprised PBMCs or T cells enriched from blood (not recorded which). J is TRBJ1-2 and V is TRBV5-6; 9 bases agree with TRBD1. Here the CDR3 reads CASSSGTGFKGDYGYTF. The DNA of the CDR3 is TGTGCCAGCAGCTCCGGGACAGGGTTTAAGGGGGACTATGGCTACACCTTC.